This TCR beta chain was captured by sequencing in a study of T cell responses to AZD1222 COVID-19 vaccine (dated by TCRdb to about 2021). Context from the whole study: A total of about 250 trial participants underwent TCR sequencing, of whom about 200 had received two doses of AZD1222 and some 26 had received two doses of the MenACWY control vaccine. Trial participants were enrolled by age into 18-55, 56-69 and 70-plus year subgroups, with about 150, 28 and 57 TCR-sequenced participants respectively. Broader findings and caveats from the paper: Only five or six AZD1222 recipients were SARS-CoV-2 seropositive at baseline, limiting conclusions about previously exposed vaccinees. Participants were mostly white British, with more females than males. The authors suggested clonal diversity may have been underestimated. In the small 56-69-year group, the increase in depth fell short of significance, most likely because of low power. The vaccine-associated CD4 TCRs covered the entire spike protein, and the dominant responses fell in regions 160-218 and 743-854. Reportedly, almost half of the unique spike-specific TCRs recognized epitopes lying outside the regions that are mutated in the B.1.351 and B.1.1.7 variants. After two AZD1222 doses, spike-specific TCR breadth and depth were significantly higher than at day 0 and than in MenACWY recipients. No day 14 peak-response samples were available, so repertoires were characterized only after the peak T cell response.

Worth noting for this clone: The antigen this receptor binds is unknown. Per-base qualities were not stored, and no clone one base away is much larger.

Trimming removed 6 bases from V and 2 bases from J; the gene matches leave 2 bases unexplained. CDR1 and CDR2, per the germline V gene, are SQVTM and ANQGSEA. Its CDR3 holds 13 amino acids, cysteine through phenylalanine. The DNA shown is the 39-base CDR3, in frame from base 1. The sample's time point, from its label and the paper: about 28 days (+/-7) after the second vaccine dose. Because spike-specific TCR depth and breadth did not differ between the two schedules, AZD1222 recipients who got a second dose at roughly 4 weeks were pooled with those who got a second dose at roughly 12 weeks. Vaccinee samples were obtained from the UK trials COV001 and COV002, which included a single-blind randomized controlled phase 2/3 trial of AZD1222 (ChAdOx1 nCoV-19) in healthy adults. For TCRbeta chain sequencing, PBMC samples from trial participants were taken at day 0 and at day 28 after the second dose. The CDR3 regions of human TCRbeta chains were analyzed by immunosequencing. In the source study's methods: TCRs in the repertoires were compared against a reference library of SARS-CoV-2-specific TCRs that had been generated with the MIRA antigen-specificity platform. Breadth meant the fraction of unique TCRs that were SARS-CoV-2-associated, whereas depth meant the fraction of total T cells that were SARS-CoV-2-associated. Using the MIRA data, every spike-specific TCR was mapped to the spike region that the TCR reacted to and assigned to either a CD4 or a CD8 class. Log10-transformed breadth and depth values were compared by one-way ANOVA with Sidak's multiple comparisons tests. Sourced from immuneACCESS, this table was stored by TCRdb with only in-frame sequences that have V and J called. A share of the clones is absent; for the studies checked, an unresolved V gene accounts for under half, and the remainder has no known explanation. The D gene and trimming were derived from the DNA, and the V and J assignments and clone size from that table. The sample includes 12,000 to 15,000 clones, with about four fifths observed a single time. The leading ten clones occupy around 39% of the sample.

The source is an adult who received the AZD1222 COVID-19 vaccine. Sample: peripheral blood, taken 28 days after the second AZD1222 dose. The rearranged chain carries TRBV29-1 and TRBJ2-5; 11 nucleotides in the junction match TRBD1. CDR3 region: CSVGDRGQETQYF. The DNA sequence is TGCAGCGTCGGGGACAGGGGGCAAGAGACCCAGTACTTC.